Listed below are T cell receptor beta chains from one sample, sequenced in a study of cytomegalovirus exposure and HLA in healthy donors. Clones were read by immunoSEQ multiplex PCR, and TCRdb kept only the in-frame ones, dropping some. The sample carries 150,000 to 200,000 clones, around 85% recorded once. The sequenced material came from PBMCs. All receptors come from a man aged 35 to 55 in good health and CMV-seronegative. The CDR3 runs from the conserved cysteine through the conserved F or W. D genes are given only for firm matches. A row's size may be missing; if present it is once, few, many or a size class.

J gene	V gene	clone size	D gene	CDR3 DNA	CDR3 protein
TRBJ1-2	TRBV6-1	few	TRBD1	TGTGCCAGCAGTGTTCGACAGGGGGCAACTAACTATGGCTACACCTTC	CASSVRQGATNYGYTF
TRBJ1-4	TRBV4-1	-	TRBD1	TGCGCCAGCAGCCAAGAGACAGGGAGGAATGAAAAACTGTTTTTT	CASSQETGRNEKLFF
TRBJ1-3	TRBV10-3	-	TRBD1	TGTGCCATCAGTGAGCCGGGGACAGGGAGGTCTGGAAACACCATATATTTT	CAISEPGTGRSGNTIYF
TRBJ1-1	TRBV19	few	-	TGTGCCAGTAAGGCGGGGAGGGCCACTGAAGCTTTCTTT	CASKAGRATEAFF
TRBJ2-5	TRBV6-5	-	-	TGTGCCAGCAGTTACACTAGTGGGACCCAGTACTTC	CASSYTSGTQYF
TRBJ1-4	TRBV6-1	-	TRBD1	TGTGCCAGCAGGGGACAGGGAGATCGGGAAAAACTGTTTTTT	CASRGQGDREKLFF
TRBJ2-5	TRBV7-2	-	TRBD1	TGTGCCAGCAGCAAGACAGGGATTCAAGAGACCCAGTACTTC	CASSKTGIQETQYF
TRBJ2-4	TRBV27	once	-	TGTGCCAGCAGTTTATCAGGGGGACAATTAGCCAAAAACATCCAGTACTTC	CASSLSGGQLAKNIQYF
TRBJ1-6	TRBV7-9	-	-	TGTGCCAGCAGCCAAATCAGGGCAAATTCACCCCTCCACTTT	CASSQIRANSPLHF
TRBJ2-1	TRBV7-2	-	TRBD2	TGTGCCAGCAGCTGGATCGGGGGGGGCGATGAGCAGTTCTTC	CASSWIGGGDEQFF
TRBJ2-5	TRBV4-1	few	-	TGCGCCAGCAGCCAGGGGGGGCCCCAAGAGACCCAGTACTTC	CASSQGGPQETQYF
TRBJ2-7	TRBV7-2	-	-	TGTGCCAGCAGCCGTTCACAATCCTACGAGCAGTACTTC	CASSRSQSYEQYF
TRBJ1-5	TRBV6-1	-	-	TGTGCCAGCATTTTATATGGGGGGTATCAGCCCCAGCATTTT	CASILYGGYQPQHF
TRBJ2-2	TRBV9	few	-	TGTGCCAGCAGCGTAGGATTCGGGTTACAAGACACCGGGGAGCTGTTTTTT	CASSVGFGLQDTGELFF
TRBJ1-3	TRBV28	once	TRBD1	TGTGCCAGCAGGGACAGGGTCTCTGGAAACACCATATATTTT	CASRDRVSGNTIYF
TRBJ1-1	TRBV2	few	-	TGTGCCACCCCCGGTATCCAGAACACTGAAGCTTTCTTT	CATPGIQNTEAFF
TRBJ2-7	TRBV25-1	few	-	TGTGCCAGCAGCGTAGGTCTCGCGGGGCTATCCTACGAGCAGTACTTC	CASSVGLAGLSYEQYF
TRBJ1-2	TRBV7-9	-	TRBD1	TGTGCCAGCAGCTGGGGACAGCTTTACTATGGCTACACCTTC	CASSWGQLYYGYTF
TRBJ2-5	TRBV4-3	-	TRBD2	TGCGCCAGCAGGCCCAATAGCGGGGGGGCTTTAGAGACCCAGTACTTC	CASRPNSGGALETQYF
TRBJ1-5	TRBV16	-	-	TGTGCCAGCAGCCTTGGGGCAGATAATCAGCCCCAGCATTTT	CASSLGADNQPQHF
TRBJ2-1	TRBV7-3	-	TRBD1	TGTGCCAGCAGCTTAGGGACAGACAATGAGCAGTTCTTC	CASSLGTDNEQFF
TRBJ2-5	TRBV11-2	-	-	TGTGCCAGCAGCTTAGTAAGTCAGAACCAAGAGACCCAGTACTTC	CASSLVSQNQETQYF
TRBJ2-6	TRBV6-4	-	TRBD1	TGTGCCAGCAGTCCGACAGGGGTGGGGGCCAACGTCCTGACTTTC	CASSPTGVGANVLTF
TRBJ2-3	TRBV7-7	-	-	TGTGCTAGCAGCCCCTCCGGACAGAGCACAGATACGCAGTATTTT	CASSPSGQSTDTQYF